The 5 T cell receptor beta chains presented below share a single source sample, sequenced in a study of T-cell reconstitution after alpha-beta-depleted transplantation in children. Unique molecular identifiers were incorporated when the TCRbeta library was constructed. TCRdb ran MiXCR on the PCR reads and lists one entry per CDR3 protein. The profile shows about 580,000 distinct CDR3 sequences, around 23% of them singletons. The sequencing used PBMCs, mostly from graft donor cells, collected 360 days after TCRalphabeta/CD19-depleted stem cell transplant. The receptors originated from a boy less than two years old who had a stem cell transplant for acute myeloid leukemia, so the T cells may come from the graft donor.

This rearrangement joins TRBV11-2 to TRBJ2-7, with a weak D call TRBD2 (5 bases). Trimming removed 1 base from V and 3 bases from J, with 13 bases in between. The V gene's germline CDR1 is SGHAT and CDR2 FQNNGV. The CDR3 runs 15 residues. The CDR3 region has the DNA TGTGCCAGCAGCTTAGGAGCGGTCTCGGGCTACGAGCAGTACTTC. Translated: CASSLGAVSGYEQYF. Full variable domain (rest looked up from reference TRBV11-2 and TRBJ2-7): EAGVAQSPRYKIIEKRQSVAFWCNPISGHATLYWYQQILGQGPKLLIQFQNNGVVDDSQLPKDRFSAERLKGVDSTLKIQPAKLEDSAVYLCASSLGAVSGYEQYFGPGTRLTVT.

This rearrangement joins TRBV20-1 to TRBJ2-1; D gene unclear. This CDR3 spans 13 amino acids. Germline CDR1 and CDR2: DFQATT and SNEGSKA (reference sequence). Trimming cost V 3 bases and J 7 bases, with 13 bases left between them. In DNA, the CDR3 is TGCAGTGCTAGCTCCCCTGCGGATAATGAGCAGTTCTTC. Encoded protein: CSASSPADNEQFF.

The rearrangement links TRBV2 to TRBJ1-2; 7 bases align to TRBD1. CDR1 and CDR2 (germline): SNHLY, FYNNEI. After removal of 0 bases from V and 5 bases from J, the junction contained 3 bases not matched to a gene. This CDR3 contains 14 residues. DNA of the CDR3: TGTGCCAGCAGTGAAGCGCGGGGACAGTATGGCTACACCTTC. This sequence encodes CASSEARGQYGYTF.

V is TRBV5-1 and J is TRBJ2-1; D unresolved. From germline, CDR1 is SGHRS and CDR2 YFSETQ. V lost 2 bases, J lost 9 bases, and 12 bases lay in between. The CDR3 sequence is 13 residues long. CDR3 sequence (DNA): TGCGCCAGCAGCTTAGTACGAGTGGGTGAGCAGTTCTTC. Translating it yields CASSLVRVGEQFF. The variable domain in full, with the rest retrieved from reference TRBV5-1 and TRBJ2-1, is KAGVTQTPRYLIKTRGQQVTLSCSPISGHRSVSWYQQTPGQGLQFLFEYFSETQRNKGNFPGRFSGRQFSNSRSEMNVSTLELGDSALYLCASSLVRVGEQFFGPGTRLTVL.

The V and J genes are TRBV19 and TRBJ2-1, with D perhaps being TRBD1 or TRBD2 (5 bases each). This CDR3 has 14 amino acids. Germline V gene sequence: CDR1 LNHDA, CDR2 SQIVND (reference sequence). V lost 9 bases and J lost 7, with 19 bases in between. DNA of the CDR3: TGTGCCAGCCGGGACCTTCTCCGAATAAATGAGCAGTTCTTC. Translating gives CASRDLLRINEQFF.